A selection of T cell receptor beta chains follows, all from one sample in a study of T cell responses to AZD1222 COVID-19 vaccine. Measured with immunoSEQ multiplex PCR; TCRdb has only the in-frame clones, and not every one. The sample comprises around 140,000 clones, more than 85% of which are singletons, and less than 15% rests with the top ten. The source material was peripheral blood, sampled after recovery from COVID-19. All receptors come from an adult who had recovered from COVID-19. The CDR3 runs from the conserved cysteine through the conserved F or W. The D gene is left open where the match is weak. Size is omitted from some rows. Given values are once, few, many or a class for expanded clones.

once	-	TRBV27	TRBJ1-6	TGTGCCAGCAGTTTATCACGGAATTCACCCCTCCACTTT	CASSLSRNSPLHF
-	TRBD1	TRBV27	TRBJ1-2	TGTGCCAGCAGTCCGGGACAGGGGGCCTATGGCTACACCTTC	CASSPGQGAYGYTF
-	TRBD2	TRBV6-5	TRBJ2-3	TGTGCCAGCAGTCTGGGACTAGCGGGCACAGATACGCAGTATTTT	CASSLGLAGTDTQYF
-	TRBD2	TRBV7-3	TRBJ2-1	TGTGCCAGCAGCTTAATGGCGGGAGTATCCTACAATGAGCAGTTCTTC	CASSLMAGVSYNEQFF
-	TRBD2	TRBV4-2	TRBJ2-7	TGTGCCAGCAGCCAAGAGGGTCTTTTGGCGGGAGCATTTAACTACGAGCAGTACTTC	CASSQEGLLAGAFNYEQYF
-	TRBD1	TRBV29-1	TRBJ1-1	TGCGCGACCACTAAACAGGGGTCGAACACTGAAGCTTTCTTT	CATTKQGSNTEAFF
-	-	TRBV11-2	TRBJ2-2	TGTGCCAGCAGCTTAGCCGGCAGGGCCGGCGGGGAGCTGTTTTTT	CASSLAGRAGGELFF
-	-	TRBV28	TRBJ1-1	TGTGCCAGCAGTTTGAGACACCCTTACACTGAAGCTTTCTTT	CASSLRHPYTEAFF
-	-	TRBV14	TRBJ2-7	TGTGCCAGCAGCCTCAGGGTTACCTACGAGCAGTACTTC	CASSLRVTYEQYF
-	-	TRBV7-9	TRBJ2-6	TGTGCCAGCAGTCCGAGCTCTGGGGCCAACGTCCTGACTTTC	CASSPSSGANVLTF
-	-	TRBV5-1	TRBJ2-3	TGCGCCAGCAGCTCCACAGGAGGAGGGGCCACAGATACGCAGTATTTT	CASSSTGGGATDTQYF
-	-	TRBV9	TRBJ1-2	TGTGCCAGCAGCGTAACGCACGACGGGGCTGGCTACACCTTC	CASSVTHDGAGYTF
-	TRBD1	TRBV5-1	TRBJ1-4	TGCGCCAGCAGCTTACAGGGGGAAAAACTGTTTTTT	CASSLQGEKLFF
-	TRBD2	TRBV6-5	TRBJ2-3	TGTGCCAGCGCGCTAGCGGGAGAAGTAGATACGCAGTATTTT	CASALAGEVDTQYF
few	-	TRBV19	TRBJ1-5	TGTGCCAGTAGTATACCGCGGGGTCTGGATCAGCCCCAGCATTTT	CASSIPRGLDQPQHF
-	-	TRBV7-9	TRBJ2-3	TGTGCCAGCAGCCCTCACGGACTATTTAGCACAGATACGCAGTATTTT	CASSPHGLFSTDTQYF